Each of the 29 T cell receptor beta chains below was sequenced from the same sample in a study of blood T cell repertoires in COVID-19. Profiling relied on immunoSEQ multiplex PCR, and the TCRdb table lists in-frame clones only, not all of them. The sample includes 200,000 to 250,000 clones, roughly 90% seen only once; the top ten take approximately 2.7%. The sample was PBMCs or T cells enriched from blood (not recorded which). The receptors derive from a woman in her twenties or thirties who had recovered from COVID-19.

V and J are TRBV6-5 and TRBJ2-3, with 7 bases matching TRBD2. Trimming cost V 1 base and J 4 bases; bases outside gene matches: 2. Germline V gene lookup returns CDR1 MNHEY and CDR2 SVGAGI. This CDR3 has 14 amino acids. As DNA, the CDR3 is TGTGCCAGCAGTTACTTGGGGGGGTCAGATACGCAGTATTTT. Its protein product is CASSYLGGSDTQYF.

This clone was observed once. The rearrangement uses TRBV3-1 (or the pseudogene TRBV3-2) and TRBJ1-1; D gene uncertain. Trimming removed 0 bases from V and 13 bases from J, with 12 bases in between. The V gene's germline CDR1 is LGHDT and CDR2 YNNKEL (reference sequence). The CDR3 covers 12 residues. The DNA of the CDR3 is TGTGCCAGCAGCCAAGACTCGGGTGAGGGTTTCTTT. Translation: CASSQDSGEGFF.

V and J are TRBV27 and TRBJ2-4, with no clear D. This CDR3 is 15 amino acids long. Trimming removed 7 bases at V and 0 bases at J, with 13 bases between. Germline loops: CDR1 MNHEY, CDR2 SMNVEV (reference sequence). The CDR3 DNA follows: TGTGCCAGCACGGAGACCTCCTTAGCCAAAAACATTCAGTACTTC. It specifies CASTETSLAKNIQYF.

The rearrangement links TRBV4-3 to TRBJ1-5; tentative D call: TRBD1 (5 bases). Germline V lookup: CDR1 LGHNA, CDR2 YSLEER. The CDR3 sequence is 15 residues long. V lost 3 bases and J 5 bases, leaving 14 bases between the germline ends. Written as DNA, the CDR3 is TGCGCCAGCAGCCACTCAGGGAACCCCCATCAGCCCCAGCATTTT. Encoded protein: CASSHSGNPHQPQHF.

This chain uses TRBV19 with TRBJ1-1, with D possibly TRBD1 on 5 matching bases. CDR1 is LNHDA and CDR2 is SQIVND in the germline V gene (reference sequence). This CDR3 spans 13 amino acids. Trimming pared 10 bases from V and 3 bases from J, leaving 15 bases between. CDR3 region: CATTTVGDTEAFF. The CDR3 coding sequence is TGTGCCACCACGACAGTAGGGGACACTGAAGCTTTCTTT.

The V gene is TRBV6-2 or TRBV6-3, the J gene TRBJ2-7; TRBD2 might be the D (6 bases). Germline V gene data show CDR1 as MNHEY and CDR2 as SVGEGT. The CDR3 spans 15 residues. V was shortened by 6 bases and J by 6 bases, with 21 bases between the two germline ends. This CDR3 is CASSLRRSGGGEQYF. In DNA form, the CDR3 reads TGTGCCAGCAGCCTCCGACGGTCTGGGGGAGGCGAGCAGTACTTC.

The CDR3 sequence: CASSLVTGESAGYTF. CDR3 nucleotides: TGCGCCAGCAGCTTGGTGACAGGGGAATCGGCTGGCTACACCTTC. The J gene is TRBJ1-2, the V gene TRBV5-1; TRBD1 agrees at 8 bases. V lost 0 bases to trimming and J lost 7 bases; unmatched junction nucleotides: 8. Germline CDR1 SGHRS, CDR2 YFSETQ. This CDR3 has 15 residues.

V is TRBV4-2 and J is TRBJ1-6, with D possibly matching TRBD1 (5 bases). The CDR3 is 15 amino acids. V was pared by 0 bases and J by 8 bases, with 11 bases between. In germline, CDR1 is LGHNA, CDR2 YNFKEQ. CDR3 sequence (DNA): TGTGCCAGCAGCCAAGATCCCAGGGAGGATTCACCCCTCCACTTT. Translating gives CASSQDPREDSPLHF.

The chain has TRBV4-1 and TRBJ1-5, with D uncertain. Germline V gene sequence: CDR1 MGHRA, CDR2 YSYEKL. With 1 base removed from V and 5 bases from J, the gap between germline ends came to 15 bases. This CDR3 is 16 amino acids long. CDR3 sequence: CASSQGVVGRHQPQHF. As DNA, the CDR3 is TGCGCCAGCAGCCAAGGGGTCGTCGGGAGGCATCAGCCCCAGCATTTT.

V and J are TRBV6-5 and TRBJ1-4, with TRBD1 as a possible D gene (6 bases). Germline assignment: CDR1 MNHEY and CDR2 SVGAGI. The CDR3 runs 14 residues. Trimming shortened V by 0 bases and J by 8 bases, and 10 bases separated the two germline ends. CDR3 DNA sequence: TGTGCCAGCAGTTACTCGGCAGGGGCGGAAAAACTGTTTTTT. It specifies CASSYSAGAEKLFF.

The chain uses TRBV2 and TRBJ1-3, with D possibly matching TRBD1 (6 bases). Germline-derived CDR1 and CDR2 are SNHLY and FYNNEI. This CDR3 is built from 17 residues. With 7 bases removed from V and 0 bases from J, the gap between germline ends came to 19 bases. The CDR3 here is CASTWGGGSNSGNTIYF. The DNA for the CDR3 is TGTGCCAGCACATGGGGGGGCGGATCCAACTCTGGAAACACCATATATTTT. Variable domain in full (rest from reference TRBV2 and TRBJ1-3): EPEVTQTPSHQVTQMGQEVILRCVPISNHLYFYWYRQILGQKVEFLVSFYNNEISEKSEIFDDQFSVERPDGSNFTLKIRSTKLEDSAMYFCASTWGGGSNSGNTIYFGEGSWLTVV.

About this clone itself: The junction does not match germline at one end; this may be a read error. V is TRBV4-3 and J is TRBJ1-1; 8 bases match TRBD1. Germline values: CDR1 LGHNA, CDR2 YSLEER. This CDR3 contains 14 residues. The CDR3 loop reads CASSQDAGQGASCF. CDR3 DNA: TGCGCCAGCAGCCAAGATGCTGGGCAGGGGGCAAGTTGTTTT.

The count of this clone is one. The rearrangement joins TRBV4-1 to TRBJ1-2; the D gene is possibly TRBD1 (6 bases). The germline V gene has CDR1 MGHRA and CDR2 YSYEKL. Trimming removed 1 base at V and 3 bases at J, with 15 bases between. This CDR3 is built from 16 residues. The chain's CDR3 is CASSQGGGGGDYGYTF. DNA of the CDR3: TGCGCCAGCAGCCAAGGCGGGGGAGGGGGTGACTATGGCTACACCTTC.

J is TRBJ2-1 and V is TRBV3-1 (or the pseudogene TRBV3-2); 7 bases line up with TRBD2. The CDR3 runs 15 residues. Germline loops: CDR1 LGHDT, CDR2 YNNKEL (reference sequence). V trimming: 8 bases; J trimming: 2 bases; junction bases outside the gene matches: 9. CDR3 coding DNA: TGTGCCAGCCGGGCTGAAGCGGGGACCTACAATGAGCAGTTCTTC. This codes for CASRAEAGTYNEQFF.

The chain joins TRBV11-3 to TRBJ2-1; TRBD1 matches 8 bases. CDR1 is SGHNT and CDR2 is YENEEA in the germline V gene. The CDR3 runs to 13 residues. V lost 4 bases, J lost 7 bases, and 3 bases stayed unmatched. The CDR3 DNA follows: TGTGCCAGCAGCTCGACAGGGGTGAATGAGCAGTTCTTC. The encoded protein is CASSSTGVNEQFF.

This clone came up a few times. This rearrangement joins TRBV10-3 to TRBJ1-6; D perhaps matches TRBD1 (5 bases). CDR3 length: 18 residues. CDR1 and CDR2 (germline): ENHRY, SYGVKD. V lost 2 bases and J lost 0, with 14 bases in between. Here the CDR3 DNA reads TGTGCCATCAGTGAGCCCGGCAAAAGGGGCTCCTATAATTCACCCCTCCACTTT. Translation gives CAISEPGKRGSYNSPLHF.

This chain uses TRBV14 with TRBJ1-1; a possible D gene is TRBD1 (5 bases). The germline V gene has CDR1 SGHDN and CDR2 FVKESK. V was trimmed by 6 bases and J by 2 bases, leaving 10 bases between them. This CDR3 is built from 13 residues. The CDR3 here is CASRATVNTEAFF. DNA of the CDR3: TGTGCCAGCAGAGCGACAGTAAACACTGAAGCTTTCTTT.

The CDR3 region is CARRQANNSPLHF. As DNA, the CDR3 is TGTGCAAGAAGACAGGCCAATAATTCACCCCTCCACTTT. The chain couples TRBV6-9 to TRBJ1-6; weak D call: TRBD1 (6 bases). Germline V CDR1 and CDR2: MNHGY, SVAAGI. This CDR3 spans 13 amino acids.

The gene calls are TRBV5-6 and TRBJ2-7, with 8 bases that match TRBD1. The ends lost 4 bases at V and 12 bases at J; junction bases unmatched: 9. Germline V CDR1 and CDR2: SGHDT, YYEEEE. This CDR3 comprises 12 residues. The CDR3 DNA follows: TGTGCCAGCAGCCTCGGGACAGGCCTGCCGTACTTC. This codes for CASSLGTGLPYF. The full variable domain, in which reference TRBV5-6 and TRBJ2-7 provide the parts outside the CDR3, is DAGVTQSPTHLIKTRGQQVTLRCSPKSGHDTVSWYQQALGQGPQFIFQYYEEEERQRGNFPDRFSGHQFPNYSSELNVNALLLGDSALYLCASSLGTGLPYFGPGTRLTVT.

The chain links TRBV21-1 to TRBJ1-5. TRBV21-1 is tagged as a pseudogene. The CDR3 is 19 residues long. In nucleotides, the CDR3 is TGTGCCAGCAGCAAAGAGAGAGGGAATGTTTTAGTTCATGGTCAGCCCCAGCATTTT. Its translation: CASSKERGNVLVHGQPQHF.

The chain employs TRBV19 and TRBJ1-4; 9 positions match TRBD1. The germline gives CDR1 LNHDA, CDR2 SQIVND (reference sequence). Losses at the gene ends were 0 bases for V and 8 bases for J; bases not matched to a gene: 1. The CDR3 is 14 amino acids. CDR3 nucleotide sequence: TGTGCCAGTAGTATAGAACAGGGGGCGGAAAAACTGTTTTTT. Protein: CASSIEQGAEKLFF.

V gene TRBV7-3 combines with J gene TRBJ2-5; 8 bases are shared with TRBD2. Germline V gene lookup returns CDR1 SGHTA and CDR2 FQGTGA. V was pared by 2 bases and J by 1 base, with 3 bases of the junction left unmatched. The CDR3 loop spans 15 amino acids. CDR3 DNA sequence: TGTGCCAGCAGCTTATCGGGGGGGTTCCAAGAGACCCAGTACTTC. Translation: CASSLSGGFQETQYF.

This chain links TRBV19 with TRBJ1-5; the match to TRBD1 covers 12 bases. J lost 6 bases, V lost 6 bases, and 9 bases had no gene match. Germline V gene lookup returns CDR1 LNHDA and CDR2 SQIVND (reference sequence). The CDR3 has 16 residues. CDR3 sequence reads: CASSRDRGRLGQPQHF. CDR3 DNA sequence: TGTGCCAGTAGCCGGGACAGGGGGCGTTTAGGTCAGCCCCAGCATTTT.

This chain connects TRBV9 to TRBJ2-5; 11 positions match TRBD2. Germline V CDR1 and CDR2: SGDLS, YYNGEE. V shed 2 bases, J shed 1 base, and the junction held 4 bases outside the gene matches. The CDR3 totals 16 residues. In DNA, the CDR3 is TGTGCCAGCAGCGTCGTTAGCGGGGGGGCCCAAGAGACCCAGTACTTC. Translating it yields CASSVVSGGAQETQYF. Together with reference TRBV9 and TRBJ2-5, the CDR3 gives the full variable domain: DSGVTQTPKHLITATGQRVTLRCSPRSGDLSVYWYQQSLDQGLQFLIQYYNGEERAKGNILERFSAQQFPDLHSELNLSSLELGDSALYFCASSVVSGGAQETQYFGPGTRLLVL.

This rearrangement joins TRBV5-3 to TRBJ1-6, with D possibly being TRBD1 (5 bases). TRBV5-3 is recorded as an ORF, its role being uncertain. The ends were cut back, 0 bases at V and 0 bases at J, with 13 bases in the middle. CDR3 length: 18 residues. The DNA of the CDR3 is TGTGCCAGAAGCTTGGGTGGGGCAGATAGCTCCTATAATTCACCCCTCCACTTT. It specifies CARSLGGADSSYNSPLHF.

The gene calls are TRBV7-9 and TRBJ2-7; D might be TRBD1 (6 bases). The CDR3 totals 14 residues. CDR1 is SEHNR, CDR2 FQNEAQ, per germline (reference sequence). V was clipped by 5 bases and J by 0 bases, with 11 bases between them. CDR3 nucleotides: TGTGCCAGCAGCGGGGGCAGGTCCTCCTACGAGCAGTACTTC. Translation: CASSGGRSSYEQYF.

This sequence joins TRBV2 and TRBJ1-1, with D hard to call. V lost 3 bases to trimming and J lost 4 bases, with 15 bases between them. The CDR3 is 15 amino acids. The germline CDR1 and CDR2 sequences are SNHLY and FYNNEI. Here the CDR3 DNA reads TGTGCCAGCAGTGATGAAGGATACGCGGGCACTGAAGCTTTCTTT. This translates into CASSDEGYAGTEAFF.

CDR3 residues: CASSPHRDSYGYTF. The CDR3 nucleotides read TGTGCCAGCAGCCCCCACAGGGATTCCTATGGCTACACCTTC. The rearrangement uses TRBV4-2 and TRBJ1-2, with TRBD1 as a possible D gene (6 bases). Trimming removed 4 bases at V and 4 bases at J, with 13 bases between. The CDR3 has 14 residues. Looked up from germline, CDR1 is LGHNA and CDR2 is YNFKEQ.

The chain carries TRBV7-9 and TRBJ1-6; TRBD1 matches at 7 bases. The CDR3 runs to 15 residues. V lost 5 bases to trimming and J lost 6 bases; unmatched junction nucleotides: 7. Germline V gives CDR1 SEHNR, CDR2 FQNEAQ (reference sequence). CDR3 sequence: CASSGPRGANSPLHF. The CDR3 DNA reads TGTGCCAGCAGCGGCCCCAGGGGGGCTAATTCACCCCTCCACTTT.